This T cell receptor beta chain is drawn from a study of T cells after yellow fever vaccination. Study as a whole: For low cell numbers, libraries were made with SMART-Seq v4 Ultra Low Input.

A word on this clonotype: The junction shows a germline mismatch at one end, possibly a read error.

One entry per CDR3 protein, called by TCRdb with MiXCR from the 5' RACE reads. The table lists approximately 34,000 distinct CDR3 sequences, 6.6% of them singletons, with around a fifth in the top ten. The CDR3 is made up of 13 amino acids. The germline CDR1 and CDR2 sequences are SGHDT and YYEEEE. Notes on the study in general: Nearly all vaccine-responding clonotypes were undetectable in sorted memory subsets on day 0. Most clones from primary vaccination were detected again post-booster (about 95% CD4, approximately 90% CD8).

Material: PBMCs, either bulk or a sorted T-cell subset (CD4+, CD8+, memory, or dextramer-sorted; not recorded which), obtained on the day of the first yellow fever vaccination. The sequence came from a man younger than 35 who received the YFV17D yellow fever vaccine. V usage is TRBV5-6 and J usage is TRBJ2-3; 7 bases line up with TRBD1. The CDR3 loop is CTSRTGETDTQYF. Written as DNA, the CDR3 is TGTACCAGCAGAACAGGGGAAACAGATACGCAGTATTTT.